The 2 T cell receptor beta chains given below trace back to one sample, sequenced in a study of cytomegalovirus exposure and HLA in healthy donors. In the PCR, 60 Vbeta and 13 Jbeta primers were used. The assay was immunoSEQ multiplex PCR, and TCRdb's table has in-frame clones only and misses some. The table includes 40,000 or so clones, 60% to 70% detected once. The sequenced material came from PBMCs. The receptor set was obtained from a man aged 50-59 years in good health and CMV-seropositive.

The chain links TRBV15 to TRBJ1-5; 10 bases are shared with TRBD1. The CDR3 runs 16 residues. The V gene end was trimmed by 2 bases and the J gene end by 3 bases; junction bases not matched to a gene: 4. In germline, CDR1 is LNHNV, CDR2 YYDKDF (reference sequence). CDR3 residues: CATSRPGTGANQPQHF. CDR3 DNA sequence: TGTGCCACCAGCAGACCCGGGACAGGGGCCAATCAGCCCCAGCATTTT.

V usage is TRBV19 and J usage is TRBJ1-2, with a possible D match to TRBD1 (5 bases). The germline gives CDR1 LNHDA, CDR2 SQIVND (reference sequence). The CDR3 is made up of 12 amino acids. V was pared by 4 bases and J by 6 bases, with 9 bases between. This CDR3 is CASSTKGDGYTF. The DNA for the CDR3 is TGTGCCAGTAGTACGAAAGGGGATGGCTACACCTTC.